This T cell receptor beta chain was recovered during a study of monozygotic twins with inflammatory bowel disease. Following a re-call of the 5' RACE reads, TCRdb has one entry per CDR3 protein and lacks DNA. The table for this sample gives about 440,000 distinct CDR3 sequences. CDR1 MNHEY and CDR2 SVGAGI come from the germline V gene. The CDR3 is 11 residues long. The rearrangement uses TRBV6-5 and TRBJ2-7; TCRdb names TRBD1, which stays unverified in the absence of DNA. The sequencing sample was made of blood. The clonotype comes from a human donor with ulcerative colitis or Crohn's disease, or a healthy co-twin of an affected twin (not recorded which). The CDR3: CASSWGHEQYF.